One sample yielded the 12 T cell receptor beta chains listed below, sequenced in a study of T cell repertoires in cytomegalovirus infection. For these receptors, no antigen is known. One entry per CDR3 protein, called by TCRdb with MiXCR from the reads. The data contain about 890,000 distinct CDR3 sequences, about 33% of them singletons. The starting material was cultured CD8+ T cells from PBMCs, obtained from culture after CMV antigen stimulation. These receptor sequences come from a human donor in good health (CMV status not recorded). Some clones in this sample may be carry-over from other donors' samples.

This rearrangement joins TRBV5-5 to TRBJ2-1, with 8 bases matching TRBD1. Germline trimming cut 3 bases from V and 4 bases from J; bases unmatched to any gene: 6. The germline CDR1 and CDR2 sequences are SGHKS and YYEKEE (reference sequence). The CDR3 totals 15 residues. In nucleotides, the CDR3 is TGTGCCAGCAGCTCCAACAGGGGGACTTACAATGAGCAGTTCTTC. Amino acids: CASSSNRGTYNEQFF.

The gene calls are TRBV13 and TRBJ1-2; D is unresolved. Trimming removed 1 base from V and 8 bases from J, with 8 bases in between. Germline CDR1 reads PRHDT; CDR2 reads FYEKMQ (reference sequence). The length of the CDR3 is 12 residues. CDR3: CASSLESEGYTF. CDR3 coding DNA: TGTGCCAGCAGCTTAGAGTCGGAGGGCTACACCTTC.

The J gene is TRBJ1-6, the V gene TRBV7-8, with a tentative D call TRBD1 (5 bases). In germline, CDR1 is SGHVS, CDR2 FQNEAQ. V was cut by 6 bases and J by 0 bases, with 12 bases left in between. This CDR3 contains 16 residues. The CDR3 protein is CASRPRQSSYNSPLHF. The CDR3 DNA is TGTGCCAGCAGGCCTCGACAGAGCTCCTATAATTCACCCCTCCACTTT. The variable domain in full, completed from reference TRBV7-8 and TRBJ1-6, reads GAGVSQSPRYKVAKRGQDVALRCDPISGHVSLFWYQQALGQGPEFLTYFQNEAQLDKSGLPSDRFFAERPEGSVSTLKIQRTQQEDSAVYLCASRPRQSSYNSPLHFGNGTRLTVT.

The chain carries TRBV9 and TRBJ2-1; D is uncertain. V lost 9 bases, J lost 7 bases, and 11 bases lay in between. Looked up from germline, CDR1 is SGDLS and CDR2 is YYNGEE. The CDR3 consists of 11 residues. CDR3 sequence reads: CATKMLNEQFF. The CDR3 region has the DNA TGTGCCACCAAGATGTTGAATGAGCAGTTCTTC.

This clonotype was recorded at least ten times. CDR3 sequence: CASSLGVREAFF. The CDR3 nucleotides are TGTGCCAGCAGCTTAGGTGTCCGTGAAGCTTTCTTT. This chain connects TRBV7-2 to TRBJ1-1; unclear D gene. The germline V gene has CDR1 SGHTA and CDR2 FQGNSA. The CDR3 extends over 12 amino acids. The V and J ends lost 1 base and 7 bases respectively, with 7 bases between them.

J is TRBJ2-5 and V is TRBV7-6, with 8 bases matching TRBD1. Germline trimming cut 4 bases from V and 6 bases from J; bases unmatched to any gene: 10. Germline values: CDR1 SGHVS, CDR2 FNYEAQ. This CDR3 has 15 residues. The CDR3 protein is CASSSDREIRKTQYF. CDR3 DNA sequence: TGTGCCAGCAGCTCGGACAGGGAGATCCGAAAGACCCAGTACTTC.

The chain uses TRBV27 and TRBJ1-4; TRBD1 agrees at 10 bases. CDR1 is MNHEY and CDR2 is SMNVEV in the germline V gene (reference sequence). The CDR3 has 14 amino acids. V trimming: 4 bases; J trimming: 8 bases; junction bases outside the gene matches: 4. In DNA, the CDR3 is TGTGCCAGCAGTTCGTGGGACAGGGGCGAAAAACTGTTTTTT. Protein: CASSSWDRGEKLFF.

This clonotype was counted between two and nine times. The rearrangement links TRBV7-9 to TRBJ2-2, with D hard to call. The germline V and J ends were trimmed by 6 bases and 3 bases, with 11 bases remaining between them. Germline CDR1 and CDR2: SEHNR and FQNEAQ (reference sequence). The CDR3 totals 14 residues. Here the CDR3 DNA reads TGTGCCAGCAGGCCACCGGGTTACACCGGGGAGCTGTTTTTT. This translates into CASRPPGYTGELFF. Variable domain in full (rest from reference TRBV7-9 and TRBJ2-2): DTGVSQNPRHKITKRGQNVTFRCDPISEHNRLYWYRQTLGQGPEFLTYFQNEAQLEKSRLLSDRFSAERPKGSFSTLEIQRTEQGDSAMYLCASRPPGYTGELFFGEGSRLTVL.

Details on this clonotype: This may come from a read error, since a much larger clone is one base off. The chain is built from TRBV7-2 and TRBJ1-2; 9 bases agree with TRBD1. CDR1 is SGHTA and CDR2 is FQGNSA in the germline V gene. The CDR3 covers 14 residues. CDR3 bases: TGTGTCAGCAGCCACGGGACAGGGCGGGGTGGCTACACCTTC. Encoded protein: CVSSHGTGRGGYTF.

This clonotype was seen only a few times. The chain employs TRBV12-3 or TRBV12-4 and TRBJ1-2; D is unresolved. V was clipped by 6 bases and J by 14 bases, with 16 bases between them. The CDR3 spans 11 residues. In nucleotides, the CDR3 is TGTGCCAGCAGCCCTGGATCCGCTGAAACCTTC. Encoded protein: CASSPGSAETF.

This clonotype has a handful of counts. The rearrangement joins TRBV7-6 to TRBJ2-4, with 9 bases aligning to TRBD2. CDR3 size: 19 residues. V lost 3 bases to trimming and J lost 0 bases; unmatched junction nucleotides: 12. The germline gives CDR1 SGHVS, CDR2 FNYEAQ. DNA of the CDR3: TGTGCCAGCAGCTTTTCTAGCGGGGCGCTTAACACAGCCAAAAACATTCAGTACTTC. Its protein is CASSFSSGALNTAKNIQYF. The variable domain in full, with the rest retrieved from reference TRBV7-6 and TRBJ2-4, is GAGVSQSPRYKVTKRGQDVALRCDPISGHVSLYWYRQALGQGPEFLTYFNYEAQQDKSGLPNDRFSAERPEGSISTLTIQRTEQRDSAMYRCASSFSSGALNTAKNIQYFGAGTRLSVL.

The chain couples TRBV7-8 to TRBJ2-7, with a weak D call TRBD2 (6 bases). The germline gives CDR1 SGHVS, CDR2 FQNEAQ. V lost 2 bases, J lost 1 base, and 12 bases lay in between. There are 15 residues in the CDR3. CDR3 region: CASSLNLANSYEQYF. For the CDR3, the DNA is TGTGCCAGCAGCTTAAACCTAGCGAATTCCTACGAGCAGTACTTC.